This T cell receptor beta chain was retrieved from a study of post-analysis software for immune sequencing data. The CDR3 is made up of 13 amino acids. Germline trimming cut 6 bases from V and 7 bases from J; bases unmatched to any gene: 12. Germline V CDR1 and CDR2: DFQATT, SNEGSKA (reference sequence). Incorporated into the TCR beta cDNA libraries were unique molecular identifiers, which served to reduce PCR and sequencing biases. TCRdb passed the PCR reads through MiXCR, listing each CDR3 protein once. Of fewer than 850,000 distinct CDR3 sequences listed, around 46% were seen once; the top ten hold around 4.7%. The table lists this clonotype with a few counts. Antigen: not known. Study-wide results and limits: A few TRBV segments occurring more often in patients than controls included TRBV5-6, TRBV5-1 and TRBV20-1.

The specimen sequenced was blood. The origin of this receptor is a girl aged 5-17 years with multiple sclerosis. The chain links TRBV20-1 to TRBJ2-7; TRBD1 matches 7 bases. CDR3 region: CSATGTALGEQYF. The CDR3 nucleotides are TGCAGTGCGACAGGGACCGCGTTGGGGGAGCAGTACTTC.